The rows below give T cell receptor beta chains drawn from one sample of a study of blood T cells in healthy people across ages. TCRdb re-called the 5' RACE reads through MiXCR, storing one row per CDR3 protein. In the table there are about 680,000 distinct CDR3 sequences, approximately 49% of which are singletons. Specimen: blood. The receptor set was obtained from a woman aged 55 to 70 in good health. Both conserved end residues are part of each CDR3. The D gene is left open where the match is weak. Expanded clones get a size class; other rows say once, few or many, or leave the size out.

abundance | d_gene | j_gene | v_gene | CDR3nt | CDR3aa
few | TRBD1 | TRBJ1-4 | TRBV7-9 | TGTGCCAGCAGCCCCGGGACAGCGATTAATGAAAAACTGTTTTTT | CASSPGTAINEKLFF
NA | NA | TRBJ2-7 | TRBV4-2 | TGTGCCAGCAGCCAAGAAAGGAGAATCTACGAGCAGTACTTC | CASSQERRIYEQYF
NA | TRBD2 | TRBJ2-1 | TRBV20-1 | TGCAGTGCGAGTCCCCTAGCGGGAGCCAATGAGCAGTTCTTC | CSASPLAGANEQFF
NA | NA | TRBJ2-5 | TRBV2 | TGTGCCAGCAGTGGGTTACCAGGGAATCCTATGAAGACCCAGTACTTC | CASSGLPGNPMKTQYF
NA | TRBD1 | TRBJ2-3 | TRBV28 | TGTGCCAGCAGTACAAACAGGGGGCGCCCAGATACGCAGTATTTT | CASSTNRGRPDTQYF
few | NA | TRBJ1-2 | TRBV20-1 | TGCAGTGCTAGAGATCCGGGGGGACATGGCTACACCTTC | CSARDPGGHGYTF
NA | TRBD2 | TRBJ2-7 | TRBV28 | TGTGCCAGCAGACGCCCCGGGACTAGCGAAACCTACGAGCAGTACTTC | CASRRPGTSETYEQYF
few | TRBD2 | TRBJ2-5 | TRBV7-8 | TGTGCCAGCAGCTTACGGACTAGCGGACTCCAAGAGACCCAGTACTTC | CASSLRTSGLQETQYF
few | TRBD2 | TRBJ2-1 | TRBV6-2/TRBV6-3 | TGTGCCAGCAGTTACTATGGCGGGAGTCTCCACAATGAGCAGTTCTTC | CASSYYGGSLHNEQFF
NA | NA | TRBJ2-5 | TRBV7-2 | TGTGCCAGCAGCTTAAGCATCGTGCAGTACTTC | CASSLSIVQYF
few | NA | TRBJ2-6 | TRBV4-3 | TGCGCCAGCAGCCAAGATGGGGGACCAGGGAGGACTGGGGCCAACGTCCTGACTTTC | CASSQDGGPGRTGANVLTF
NA | TRBD1 | TRBJ2-7 | TRBV3-1 | TGTGCCAGCAGCCCAGGACAGGGGCACGACGAGCAGTACTTC | CASSPGQGHDEQYF
NA | TRBD1 | TRBJ1-3 | TRBV7-2 | TGTGCCAGCAGCCCCCGACAGGGTGGTGGAAACACCATATATTTT | CASSPRQGGGNTIYF
NA | NA | TRBJ1-1 | TRBV7-9 | TGTGCCAGCAGCAATGGTGAAGCTTTCTTT | CASSNGEAFF
few | NA | TRBJ2-7 | TRBV12-3/TRBV12-4 | TGTGCCAGCAGTTTAACGGAAGCCCTATCCTACGAGCAGTACTTC | CASSLTEALSYEQYF
NA | TRBD2 | TRBJ2-3 | TRBV28 | TGTGCCAGCAGTCTAATTTCACTAGCGGGAGGGCCCTGGACAGATACGCAGTATTTT | CASSLISLAGGPWTDTQYF
NA | NA | TRBJ2-1 | TRBV4-3 | TGCGCCAGCAGCCAAGAAGCCAGGAGTGTGAACGCCTACAATGAGCAGTTCTTC | CASSQEARSVNAYNEQFF
NA | TRBD2 | TRBJ2-5 | TRBV20-1 | TGCAGCGGTGGAAGGACTAGCGGGGGGGCCCAAGAGACCCAGTACTTC | CSGGRTSGGAQETQYF
NA | TRBD2 | TRBJ2-3 | TRBV12-3/TRBV12-4 | TGTGCCAGCAGTTCAACTAGCGGCCGGACAGATGCGCAGTATTTT | CASSSTSGRTDAQYF
NA | TRBD2 | TRBJ2-7 | TRBV7-9 | TGTGCCAGCAGATTCGGGCGGGAGCAAGAGCAGTACTTC | CASRFGREQEQYF
NA | NA | TRBJ2-7 | TRBV7-2 | TGTGCCAGCAGCTCCCAAGGGGGTACGTACGAGCAGTACTTC | CASSSQGGTYEQYF
NA | NA | TRBJ2-7 | TRBV7-2 | TGTGCCAGCAGCTTAGCGGCAGATTCAGAGGTCCACGAGCAGTACTTC | CASSLAADSEVHEQYF